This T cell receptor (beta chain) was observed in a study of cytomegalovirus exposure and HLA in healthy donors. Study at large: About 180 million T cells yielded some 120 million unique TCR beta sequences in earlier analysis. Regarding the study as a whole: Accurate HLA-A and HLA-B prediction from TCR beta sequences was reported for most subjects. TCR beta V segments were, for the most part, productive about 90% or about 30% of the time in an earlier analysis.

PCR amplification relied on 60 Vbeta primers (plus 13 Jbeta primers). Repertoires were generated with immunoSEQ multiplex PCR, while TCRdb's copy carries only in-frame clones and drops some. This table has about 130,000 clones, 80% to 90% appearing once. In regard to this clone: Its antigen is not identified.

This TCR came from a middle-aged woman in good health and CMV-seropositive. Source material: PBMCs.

CDR3 residues: CASSIEAQGVNTGELFF. The CDR3, as DNA: TGTGCCAGTAGTATAGAGGCACAGGGGGTAAACACCGGGGAGCTGTTTTTT. V gene TRBV19 combines with J gene TRBJ2-2; 8 nucleotides match TRBD1. Trimming at V came to 0 bases and at J to 2 bases, leaving 5 bases not matched to a gene. The CDR3 spans 17 residues. Per germline, CDR1 LNHDA and CDR2 SQIVND (reference sequence).